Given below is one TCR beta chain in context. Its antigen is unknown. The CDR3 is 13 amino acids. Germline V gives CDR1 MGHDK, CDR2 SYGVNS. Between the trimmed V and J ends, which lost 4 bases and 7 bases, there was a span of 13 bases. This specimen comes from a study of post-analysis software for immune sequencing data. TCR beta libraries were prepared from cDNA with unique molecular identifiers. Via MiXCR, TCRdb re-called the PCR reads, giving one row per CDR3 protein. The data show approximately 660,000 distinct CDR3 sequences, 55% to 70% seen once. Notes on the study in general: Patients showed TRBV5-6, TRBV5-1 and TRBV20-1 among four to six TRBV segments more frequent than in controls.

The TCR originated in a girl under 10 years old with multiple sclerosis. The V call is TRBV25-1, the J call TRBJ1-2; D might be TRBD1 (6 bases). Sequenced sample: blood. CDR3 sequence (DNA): TGTGCCAGCAGTGTCCTCGGACAGTCTGGCTACACCTTC. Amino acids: CASSVLGQSGYTF.